The T cell receptor beta chain under discussion was sequenced for a study of technical replicates of blood from a few donors. This clone appeared once. Germline loops: CDR1 MNHEY, CDR2 SVGAGI. Deletions cut 4 bases from V and 8 bases from J, with 20 bases between. This CDR3 is 15 amino acids long. Sequencing used immunoSEQ multiplex PCR; TCRdb keeps in-frame clones, though not all of them. The data show approximately 87,000 clones, 85% to 95% seen once. Sequencing was done on a sample of T cells isolated from PBMCs. The genes are TRBV6-5 and TRBJ1-2; D is ambiguous. The origin of this receptor is a human donor in good health. CDR3 residues: CASSSLSTVLRGYTF. The CDR3 nucleotides are TGTGCCAGCAGTTCCCTCTCGACTGTTCTGAGGGGCTACACCTTC.